This entry lists 27 T cell receptor beta chains sequenced from one sample in a study of blood T cell repertoires in COVID-19. The repertoire was sequenced with immunoSEQ multiplex PCR; TCRdb's copy has only in-frame clones and lacks some. The sample has 75,000 to 90,000 clones, roughly 88% seen once. Sequenced: peripheral blood. Every receptor here comes from a man older than 75 with acute or convalescent COVID-19.

The chain joins TRBV27 to TRBJ1-5; D call uncertain. The CDR3 contains 19 residues. The germline V and J ends were trimmed by 4 bases and 2 bases, with 24 bases remaining between them. Germline loops: CDR1 MNHEY, CDR2 SMNVEV (reference sequence). CDR3 bases: TGTGCCAGCAGTTCCCTATCCCTAGGACGGGGAGAAGGCAATCAGCCCCAGCATTTT. Its translation is CASSSLSLGRGEGNQPQHF.

This chain links TRBV28 with TRBJ1-2, with TRBD1 matching 8 bases. Germline-derived CDR1 and CDR2 are MDHEN and SYDVKM. V was clipped by 8 bases and J by 5 bases; unmatched bases: 10. The CDR3 totals 14 residues. In DNA form, the CDR3 reads TGTGCCAGCCTCACAAGGACAGGGATATATGGCTACACCTTC. This translates into CASLTRTGIYGYTF.

The rearrangement uses TRBV4-1 and TRBJ1-4; D is unresolved. Germline V gene data show CDR1 as MGHRA and CDR2 as YSYEKL. The CDR3 consists of 16 residues. The V and J ends lost 4 bases and 4 bases respectively, with 16 bases between them. The CDR3: CASSPMSGSGNEKLFF. The CDR3 coding sequence is TGCGCCAGCAGCCCTATGTCGGGGTCCGGTAATGAAAAACTGTTTTTT.

The chain links TRBV5-1 to TRBJ1-5; no clear D. Trimming took off 0 bases at V and 0 bases at J, with 7 bases between the two ends. Germline loops: CDR1 SGHRS, CDR2 YFSETQ. The CDR3 has 15 amino acids. The CDR3, as DNA: TGCGCCAGCAGCTTGGGTAGCACTAGCAATCAGCCCCAGCATTTT. Protein sequence: CASSLGSTSNQPQHF.

This clone is a singleton in its sample. The chain has TRBV19 and TRBJ2-7, with a tentative D call TRBD2 (6 bases). Germline CDR1 LNHDA, CDR2 SQIVND (reference sequence). The CDR3 has 13 residues. Trimming took off 4 bases at V and 1 base at J, with 8 bases between the two ends. CDR3 protein: CASSKEGSYEQYF. The CDR3 DNA follows: TGTGCCAGTAGTAAGGAGGGTTCCTACGAGCAGTACTTC.

CDR3 in amino acids: CAWRARGLSGANVLTF. As DNA, the CDR3 is TGTGCCTGGAGAGCCCGGGGGTTGTCCGGGGCCAACGTCCTGACTTTC. The chain recombines TRBV30 with TRBJ2-6, with D possibly being TRBD2 (6 bases). This CDR3 has 16 residues. Germline values: CDR1 GTSNPN, CDR2 SVGIG (reference sequence). V was pared by 3 bases and J by 4 bases, with 16 bases between.

The rearrangement links TRBV3-1 (or the pseudogene TRBV3-2) to TRBJ2-7; a weak D match, TRBD2 (7 bases). Trimming pared 4 bases from V and 6 bases from J, leaving 34 bases between. The germline CDR1 and CDR2 sequences are LGHDT and YNNKEL (reference sequence). The CDR3 contains 20 residues. The CDR3 DNA sequence: TGTGCCAGCAGCCCGAACAGAGGGGGGATGGGGATTGCGGGAGTGGGCGAGCAGTACTTC. Residues: CASSPNRGGMGIAGVGEQYF.

The chain couples TRBV19 to TRBJ1-4; TRBD1 aligns across 10 bases. CDR1 is LNHDA, CDR2 SQIVND, per germline (reference sequence). J lost 9 bases, V lost 7 bases, and 8 bases had no gene match. The CDR3 is 14 residues long. CDR3 DNA sequence: TGTGCCAGTAAGCCCGGGACAGGGGTGAAAAAACTGTTTTTT. This translates into CASKPGTGVKKLFF.

The CDR3 nucleotides are TGCGCCAGCAGCTTTACAGGGGCGTCAGGCTACGAGCAGTACTTC. Its translation is CASSFTGASGYEQYF. The rearrangement uses TRBV5-1 and TRBJ2-7; 7 positions agree with TRBD1. The CDR3 loop spans 15 amino acids. V lost 2 bases and J lost 3; bases outside the gene matches: 8. Germline V gene sequence: CDR1 SGHRS, CDR2 YFSETQ.

The rearrangement links TRBV19 to TRBJ2-7, with TRBD1 matching 7 bases. The CDR3 spans 15 residues. The V gene end was trimmed by 3 bases and the J gene end by 4 bases; junction bases not matched to a gene: 9. CDR1 is LNHDA, CDR2 SQIVND, per germline (reference sequence). In DNA, the CDR3 is TGTGCCAGTAGTATCTCACGGGACAGACATTACGAGCAGTACTTC. Translating it yields CASSISRDRHYEQYF.

The rearrangement links TRBV11-2 to TRBJ1-3; 7 positions match TRBD1. From germline, CDR1 is SGHAT and CDR2 FQNNGV. This CDR3 region has 14 residues. The V segment lost 4 bases and the J segment 4 bases; nucleotides outside the gene matches: 4. The CDR3 nucleotides are TGTGCCAGCAGCTCACAGGGGTTCGGAAACACCATATATTTT. It specifies CASSSQGFGNTIYF. Full variable domain (rest looked up from reference TRBV11-2 and TRBJ1-3): EAGVAQSPRYKIIEKRQSVAFWCNPISGHATLYWYQQILGQGPKLLIQFQNNGVVDDSQLPKDRFSAERLKGVDSTLKIQPAKLEDSAVYLCASSSQGFGNTIYFGEGSWLTVV.

This sequence joins TRBV20-1 and TRBJ2-3, with 8 nucleotides matching TRBD2. Germline CDR1 DFQATT, CDR2 SNEGSKA (reference sequence). The CDR3 runs 16 residues. V gave up 3 bases and J gave up 0 bases; unmatched junction bases: 8. The CDR3 loop reads CSASAREALSTDTQYF. For the CDR3, the DNA is TGCAGTGCTAGTGCGCGGGAGGCCCTTAGCACAGATACGCAGTATTTT.

J is TRBJ2-6 and V is TRBV12-5; 8 nucleotides align to TRBD1. The CDR3 covers 18 residues. The ends lost 6 bases at V and 2 bases at J; junction bases unmatched: 12. The germline gives CDR1 LGHNT, CDR2 FRNRAP. CDR3 in DNA: TGTGCTAGTGGCGCGATGGACAGGGTAGGCCCTGGGGCCAACGTCCTGACTTTC. Amino acid sequence: CASGAMDRVGPGANVLTF.

Comment on this clone: The sample contains more than one DNA sequence encoding this CDR3. This chain joins TRBV2 and TRBJ1-5; a weak D match, TRBD1 (6 bases). CDR1 and CDR2 from the germline V gene are SNHLY and FYNNEI. The CDR3 sequence is 14 residues long. The germline V and J ends were trimmed by 6 bases and 3 bases, with 12 bases remaining between them. The CDR3 region is CASSGTGSNQPQHF. CDR3 in DNA: TGTGCCAGCAGCGGAACAGGGTCCAATCAGCCCCAGCATTTT. Together with reference TRBV2 and TRBJ1-5, the CDR3 gives the full variable domain: EPEVTQTPSHQVTQMGQEVILRCVPISNHLYFYWYRQILGQKVEFLVSFYNNEISEKSEIFDDQFSVERPDGSNFTLKIRSTKLEDSAMYFCASSGTGSNQPQHFGDGTRLSIL.

The chain is built from TRBV19 and TRBJ2-1; 9 nucleotides agree with TRBD2. Germline-derived CDR1 and CDR2 are LNHDA and SQIVND (reference sequence). J lost 5 bases, V lost 3 bases, and 8 bases had no gene match. This CDR3 is built from 16 residues. Here the CDR3 reads CASSMVPLAGNNEQFF. The CDR3 region has the DNA TGTGCCAGTAGTATGGTCCCGCTAGCGGGGAACAATGAGCAGTTCTTC.

The rearrangement links TRBV3-1 (or the pseudogene TRBV3-2) to TRBJ2-2, with D possibly matching TRBD2 (6 bases). The CDR3 sequence is 15 residues long. Trimming shortened V by 4 bases and J by 5 bases, and 14 bases separated the two germline ends. The germline gives CDR1 LGHDT, CDR2 YNNKEL (reference sequence). The CDR3 is CASSLQGGGTGELFF. As DNA, the CDR3 is TGTGCCAGCAGCCTCCAGGGTGGAGGGACCGGGGAGCTGTTTTTT.

The chain combines TRBV15 with TRBJ1-1; D call uncertain. The CDR3 totals 13 residues. V was shortened by 1 base and J by 1 base, with 4 bases between the two germline ends. Germline lookup yields CDR1 LNHNV and CDR2 YYDKDF (reference sequence). The CDR3 DNA reads TGTGCCACCAGCAGAGGGGCGAACACTGAAGCTTTCTTT. It encodes CATSRGANTEAFF.

The V and J genes are TRBV28 and TRBJ2-2; 10 bases map to TRBD2. Losses at the gene ends were 1 base for V and 7 bases for J; bases not matched to a gene: 6. CDR1 and CDR2 (germline): MDHEN, SYDVKM. The CDR3 runs to 16 residues. The CDR3 DNA follows: TGTGCCAGCAGTTTATTTAGCGGGAGGAGGAACGGGGAGCTGTTTTTT. Translated: CASSLFSGRRNGELFF.

The rearrangement links TRBV6-5 to TRBJ2-5, with 10 bases that match TRBD1. The CDR3 is made up of 15 amino acids. Germline trimming cut 0 bases from V and 2 bases from J; bases unmatched to any gene: 0. Germline CDR1 reads MNHEY; CDR2 reads SVGAGI. In nucleotides, the CDR3 is TGTGCCAGCAGTTACTCGGACAGGGGGCAAGAGACCCAGTACTTC. Protein sequence: CASSYSDRGQETQYF.

The V gene is TRBV7-9, the J gene TRBJ1-2, with 8 positions matching TRBD1. The germline V gene encodes CDR1 SEHNR and CDR2 FQNEAQ (reference sequence). CDR3 length equals 13 residues. V was clipped by 4 bases and J by 4 bases; unmatched bases: 2. The CDR3 nucleotides are TGTGCCAGCAGCTCAGGACAGGGCTATGGCTACACCTTC. This translates into CASSSGQGYGYTF.

This chain joins TRBV5-1 and TRBJ1-1, with TRBD1 identical over 10 bases. After removal of 3 bases from V and 1 base from J, the junction contained 6 bases not matched to a gene. The V gene's germline CDR1 is SGHRS and CDR2 YFSETQ. CDR3 length equals 16 residues. Here the CDR3 reads CASSSRTGGTNTEAFF. The CDR3 bases are TGCGCCAGCAGCTCCCGGACAGGGGGAACGAACACTGAAGCTTTCTTT. Full variable domain (remainder filled in from reference TRBV5-1 and TRBJ1-1): KAGVTQTPRYLIKTRGQQVTLSCSPISGHRSVSWYQQTPGQGLQFLFEYFSETQRNKGNFPGRFSGRQFSNSRSEMNVSTLELGDSALYLCASSSRTGGTNTEAFFGQGTRLTVV.

V is TRBV5-5 and J is TRBJ2-2, with D possibly TRBD2 on 6 matching bases. The germline CDR1 and CDR2 sequences are SGHKS and YYEKEE (reference sequence). The CDR3 extends over 16 amino acids. V was clipped by 0 bases and J by 4 bases, with 13 bases between them. CDR3 in amino acids: CASSLETGSGTGELFF. The CDR3 DNA sequence: TGTGCCAGCAGCTTGGAGACCGGGAGTGGCACCGGGGAGCTGTTTTTT. Filled out from reference TRBV5-5 and TRBJ2-2, the complete variable domain reads DAGVTQSPTHLIKTRGQQVTLRCSPISGHKSVSWYQQVLGQGPQFIFQYYEKEERGRGNFPDRFSARQFPNYSSELNVNALLLGDSALYLCASSLETGSGTGELFFGEGSRLTVL.

The chain carries TRBV28 and TRBJ2-5, with TRBD2 identical over 11 bases. Losses at the gene ends were 7 bases for V and 1 base for J; bases not matched to a gene: 17. This CDR3 has 19 amino acids. Germline values: CDR1 MDHEN, CDR2 SYDVKM. The CDR3 loop reads CASMIGIGGLAATQETQYF. CDR3 bases: TGTGCCAGCATGATAGGGATAGGGGGACTAGCGGCTACCCAAGAGACCCAGTACTTC.

The CDR3 nucleotides read TGTGCCAGCAGTCGACAGCACAATCAGCCCCAGCATTTT. It yields the protein CASSRQHNQPQHF. The V call is TRBV6-2 or TRBV6-3, the J call TRBJ1-5, with TRBD1 as a possible D gene (5 bases). The CDR3 contains 13 residues. Trimming removed 5 bases at V and 3 bases at J, with 8 bases between. The germline gives CDR1 MNHEY, CDR2 SVGEGT.

A single count supports this clone. The V and J genes are TRBV6-6 and TRBJ1-1; 9 bases fit TRBD1. The J segment lost 4 bases and the V segment lost 7 bases, leaving 7 bases of the junction unmatched. The germline gives CDR1 MNHNY, CDR2 SVGAGI (reference sequence). The CDR3 consists of 14 residues. Here the CDR3 DNA reads TGTGCCAGCACCCCGGGACAGGGAGTCACTGAAGCTTTCTTT. Its protein product is CASTPGQGVTEAFF.

The chain joins TRBV15 to TRBJ2-5, with 11 nucleotides matching TRBD2. The CDR3 has 15 amino acids. CDR1 and CDR2 from the germline V gene are LNHNV and YYDKDF (reference sequence). V lost 6 bases to trimming and J lost 5 bases; unmatched junction nucleotides: 8. This CDR3 is CATRMTSGKGETQYF. CDR3 bases: TGTGCCACCAGGATGACTAGCGGGAAGGGGGAGACCCAGTACTTC.

The chain joins TRBV4-2 to TRBJ1-5; 12 nucleotides align to TRBD1. The germline V gene has CDR1 LGHNA and CDR2 YNFKEQ. The CDR3 sequence is 21 residues long. V gave up 2 bases and J gave up 2 bases; unmatched junction bases: 16. CDR3 region: CASSQTGEGTGGVWGNQPQHF. CDR3 DNA: TGTGCCAGCAGCCAAACAGGAGAAGGGACAGGGGGCGTTTGGGGCAATCAGCCCCAGCATTTT.